The next 20 T cell receptor beta chains were all read from a single sample in a study of T cells after posttransplantation cyclophosphamide. A marrow graft followed busulfan-fludarabine conditioning, with cyclophosphamide on days +3 and +4. Clones were sequenced by immunoSEQ multiplex PCR, and TCRdb holds only the in-frame ones, with some missing. The table records several hundred clones, around three quarters of them present only once. The source was CD4+ T cells sorted from blood, collected after an allogeneic stem cell transplant with post-transplant cyclophosphamide. Receptor source: a female patient between 25 and 45 years old who received an allogeneic stem cell transplant from a related donor, was CMV-positive, and had no GVHD. The T cells may come from the graft donor.

This chain uses TRBV6-5 with TRBJ1-1; TRBD1 might be the D (6 bases). The CDR3 sequence is 14 residues long. CDR1 is MNHEY, CDR2 SVGAGI, per germline. Trimming stripped 5 bases from V and 1 base from J, with 11 bases between. This chain's CDR3 is CASSRSGANTEAFF. CDR3 bases: TGTGCCAGCAGTCGTTCAGGGGCGAACACTGAAGCTTTCTTT.

J is TRBJ2-5 and V is TRBV7-9, with D possibly TRBD1 on 7 matching bases. Trimming removed 11 bases at V and 4 bases at J, with 14 bases between. This CDR3 is 12 amino acids long. CDR1 is SEHNR and CDR2 is FQNEAQ in the germline V gene (reference sequence). In DNA form, the CDR3 reads TGTGCCTCGGGGGCAGGGGGAGAGACCCAGTACTTC. Amino acids: CASGAGGETQYF.

This rearrangement joins TRBV11-2 to TRBJ2-3; TRBD2 aligns across 8 bases. The CDR3 length is 16 residues. CDR1 and CDR2 from the germline V gene are SGHAT and FQNNGV. V trimming: 5 bases; J trimming: 2 bases; junction bases outside the gene matches: 9. This chain's CDR3 is CASSPYSGVITDTQYF. CDR3 bases: TGTGCCAGCAGCCCTTATAGCGGGGTGATCACAGATACGCAGTATTTT.

The gene calls are TRBV5-6 and TRBJ1-6; 7 nucleotides line up with TRBD1. CDR1 is SGHDT, CDR2 YYEEEE, per germline. Trimming took 3 bases from V and 4 from J; bases not matched to a gene: 13. The CDR3 consists of 18 residues. CDR3 DNA: TGTGCCAGCAGCTCCTACCGCACAGGGGTCAGGTATAATTCACCCCTCCACTTT. This sequence encodes CASSSYRTGVRYNSPLHF.

The CDR3 sequence is CASSPKGDSPLHF. The CDR3 DNA reads as TGTGCCAGCTCACCGAAGGGGGATTCACCCCTCCACTTT. This chain connects TRBV18 to TRBJ1-6; D is possibly TRBD1 (6 bases). V was pared by 3 bases and J by 8 bases, with 8 bases between. Looked up from germline, CDR1 is KGHSH and CDR2 is LQKENI. This CDR3 comprises 13 residues.

The CDR3 coding sequence is TGTGCCAGCAGCTTCAGGGGGTTAGGAACCGGGGAGCTGTTTTTT. Translated, it gives CASSFRGLGTGELFF. The V gene is TRBV5-6, the J gene TRBJ2-2; 7 bases fit TRBD1. This CDR3 comprises 15 residues. Per the germline V gene, CDR1 is SGHDT and CDR2 is YYEEEE. J lost 5 bases, V lost 2 bases, and 6 bases had no gene match.

The V and J genes are TRBV5-4 and TRBJ1-2; TRBD1 might be the D (5 bases). Trimming took 7 bases from V and 6 from J, leaving 22 bases between them. This CDR3 comprises 15 residues. Germline lookup yields CDR1 SGHNT and CDR2 YYREEE (reference sequence). The CDR3 sequence is CASRKDSGATDGYTF. The CDR3 DNA reads as TGTGCCAGCCGAAAAGACAGCGGGGCGACTGATGGCTACACCTTC.

V gene TRBV7-9 combines with J gene TRBJ1-1; D is perhaps TRBD1 (5 bases). V shed 1 base and J shed 1 base, with 19 bases lying between them. Germline CDR1 reads SEHNR; CDR2 reads FQNEAQ (reference sequence). This CDR3 spans 18 amino acids. The chain's CDR3 is CASSLGTLGARENTEAFF. In DNA form, the CDR3 reads TGTGCCAGCAGCTTAGGGACCTTAGGCGCCAGGGAGAACACTGAAGCTTTCTTT.

The genes are TRBV25-1 and TRBJ2-2; D remains ambiguous. Trimming took off 1 base at V and 7 bases at J, with 4 bases between the two ends. This CDR3 region has 12 residues. Germline CDR1 reads MGHDK; CDR2 reads SYGVNS. As DNA, the CDR3 is TGTGCCAGCAGTGAATCGGTCGGGGAGCTGTTTTTT. The encoded protein is CASSESVGELFF. The entire variable domain, with the rest obtained from reference TRBV25-1 and TRBJ2-2, is as follows: EADIYQTPRYLVIGTGKKITLECSQTMGHDKMYWYQQDPGMELHLIHYSYGVNSTEKGDLSSESTVSRIRTEHFPLTLESARPSHTSQYLCASSESVGELFFGEGSRLTVL.

This clone occurred once. V gene TRBV28 combines with J gene TRBJ2-7, with TRBD2 identical over 7 bases. V shed 0 bases, J shed 6 bases, and the junction held 14 bases outside the gene matches. The CDR3 contains 17 residues. Germline CDR1 reads MDHEN; CDR2 reads SYDVKM. CDR3 nucleotides: TGTGCCAGCAGTTTATGTCCAAACGACTGGGGGGGAGGCGAGCAGTACTTC. Protein sequence: CASSLCPNDWGGGEQYF.

The V and J genes are TRBV5-1 and TRBJ2-3; a weak D match, TRBD2 (6 bases). The CDR3 contains 14 residues. The germline CDR1 and CDR2 sequences are SGHRS and YFSETQ. Trimming cost V 0 bases and J 6 bases, with 11 bases left between them. The CDR3 sequence is CASSLGTGRDTQYF. In DNA, the CDR3 is TGCGCCAGCAGCTTGGGAACGGGGAGGGATACGCAGTATTTT.

This chain uses TRBV5-1 with TRBJ1-6; unclear D gene. V lost 4 bases, J lost 5 bases, and 16 bases lay in between. This CDR3 region has 16 residues. Germline values: CDR1 SGHRS, CDR2 YFSETQ. The CDR3 loop reads CASSVRRRRDNSPLHF. Here the CDR3 DNA reads TGCGCCAGCAGCGTAAGGAGACGGCGGGATAATTCACCCCTCCACTTT.

The V and J genes are TRBV6-9 and TRBJ1-2, with D possibly TRBD1 on 6 matching bases. Looked up from germline, CDR1 is MNHGY and CDR2 is SVAAGI. V was pared by 7 bases and J by 2 bases, with 8 bases between. The CDR3 is made up of 12 amino acids. The CDR3 nucleotides are TGTGCCAGCAAGGGGGAAAACTATGGCTACACCTTC. This translates into CASKGENYGYTF.

The chain uses TRBV10-1 and TRBJ2-7; D ambiguous. This CDR3 spans 14 amino acids. The ends were cut back, 2 bases at V and 4 bases at J, with 12 bases in the middle. Germline V gene sequence: CDR1 WNHNN, CDR2 SYGVQD (reference sequence). The CDR3 sequence is CASSEVQFRYEQYF. The DNA of the CDR3 is TGCGCCAGCAGTGAGGTGCAATTTAGATACGAGCAGTACTTC.

This chain joins TRBV19 and TRBJ1-4, with D possibly being TRBD1 (6 bases). Germline-derived CDR1 and CDR2 are LNHDA and SQIVND (reference sequence). V lost 6 bases to trimming and J lost 2 bases, with 13 bases between them. The CDR3 is made up of 15 amino acids. The CDR3 nucleotides read TGTGCCAGTAGGCGGACAGCTGCTACTAATGAAAAACTGTTTTTT. This encodes CASRRTAATNEKLFF.

The chain carries TRBV23-1 and TRBJ1-1; D possibly corresponds to TRBD1 (5 bases). TRBV23-1 qualifies as an ORF whose function is uncertain. The V and J ends lost 5 bases and 0 bases respectively, with 10 bases between them. The CDR3 has 14 residues. CDR3 in DNA: TGCGCCAGCAGTTCCAGGGAAATGAACACTGAAGCTTTCTTT. Its translation: CASSSREMNTEAFF.

The chain has TRBV5-1 and TRBJ1-2; D gene ambiguous. Germline lookup yields CDR1 SGHRS and CDR2 YFSETQ. Trimming stripped 4 bases from V and 8 bases from J, with 15 bases between. CDR3 length: 13 residues. This CDR3 is CASSAGNVGGYTF. The CDR3 DNA follows: TGCGCCAGCAGCGCGGGGAACGTTGGGGGCTACACCTTC. Complete variable domain (other parts from reference TRBV5-1 and TRBJ1-2): KAGVTQTPRYLIKTRGQQVTLSCSPISGHRSVSWYQQTPGQGLQFLFEYFSETQRNKGNFPGRFSGRQFSNSRSEMNVSTLELGDSALYLCASSAGNVGGYTFGSGTRLTVV.

The J gene is TRBJ1-1, the V gene TRBV27; 8 bases are a match to TRBD1. The trim removed 2 bases at V and 1 base at J, leaving 6 bases unmatched. The CDR3 has 16 amino acids. The germline V gene has CDR1 MNHEY and CDR2 SMNVEV (reference sequence). CDR3 sequence (DNA): TGTGCCAGCAGTTTACGACAGGGGAAGGGGAACACTGAAGCTTTCTTT. Translated: CASSLRQGKGNTEAFF.

This chain uses TRBV29-1 with TRBJ2-7; D gene uncertain. The CDR3 is made up of 13 amino acids. Germline V gene lookup returns CDR1 SQVTM and CDR2 ANQGSEA. The ends were cut back, 7 bases at V and 9 bases at J, with 22 bases in the middle. Here the CDR3 reads CSAQPRSFTRQYF. The CDR3 DNA is TGCAGCGCCCAACCCAGGTCCTTTACGAGGCAGTACTTC.

V and J are TRBV7-3 and TRBJ2-1; TRBD2 matches 9 bases. After removal of 3 bases from V and 8 bases from J, the junction contained 11 bases not matched to a gene. The CDR3 covers 16 residues. Per the germline V gene, CDR1 is SGHTA and CDR2 is FQGTGA. The CDR3: CASSFPGSGGFDEQFF. CDR3 sequence (DNA): TGTGCCAGCAGCTTCCCCGGGAGCGGGGGGTTCGATGAGCAGTTCTTC.